A selection of T cell receptor beta chains follows, all from one sample in a study of CD8+ T cells in alopecia areata. Data came from immunoSEQ multiplex PCR; TCRdb stores just in-frame clones and leaves some out. The sample contains approximately 4,500 clones, 69% of which appear only once. Source: skin, taken at week 24, from a patient treated with tofacitinib. Source of these receptors: a human donor with alopecia areata. Each CDR3 is given with its conserved first and last residue. Clone size appears in some rows only: once, few, many, or a class for an expanded clone.

CDR3: CASSVGQLNTEAFF
V: TRBV9
size: NA

CDR3: CASIWEKATQYF
V: TRBV2
size: NA

CDR3: CASSLNSWERVTDTQYF
V: TRBV27
size: NA

CDR3: CASSVGVSFNEQFF
V: TRBV9
size: NA

CDR3: CASSSGQGTEAFF
V: TRBV5-1
size: NA

CDR3: CASSLLGLLRNTEAFF
V: TRBV7-2
size: NA

CDR3: CASSLNSTAYEQYF
V: TRBV18
size: NA

CDR3: CSIGVGLAGVDTQYF
V: TRBV29-1
size: NA

CDR3: CASNQDGPNTGELFF
V: TRBV19
size: NA

CDR3: CASIQPGAADTQYF
V: TRBV28
size: NA

CDR3: CASSFRASGNTEAFF
V: TRBV28
size: NA

CDR3: CASSDAASTDTQYF
V: TRBV9
size: NA

CDR3: CASSDKGWGGYGYTF
V: TRBV6-1
size: once

CDR3: CAITRTSGGSYNEQFF
V: TRBV10-3
size: few

CDR3: CASSRDRGHEQYF
V: TRBV11-2
size: NA

CDR3: CASRSGTGVNEQFF
V: TRBV6-1
size: NA

CDR3: CASPIPLPGKTYGYTF
V: TRBV5-4
size: NA

CDR3: CASSLGTGWDEAFF
V: TRBV7-9
size: NA

CDR3: CASSYRQGNTEAFF
V: TRBV5-1
size: large

CDR3: CASSYSAGGADTQYF
V: TRBV6-5
size: few

CDR3: CASRLQMNTEAFF
V: TRBV7-3
size: NA

CDR3: CASSFQGYEQYF
V: TRBV28
size: NA

CDR3: CASSLDSGVTGELFF
V: TRBV5-4
size: NA

CDR3: CASSLRRDYEQYF
V: TRBV27
size: NA

CDR3: CASSLHRGGTGELFF
V: TRBV7-3
size: large

CDR3: CASSLVDGELFF
V: TRBV6-6
size: NA

CDR3: CASSQSGLGTPDTQYF
V: TRBV4-3
size: NA

CDR3: CASSVAGTTEAFF
V: TRBV9
size: NA

CDR3: CASGSGGTDTQYF
V: TRBV7-6
size: NA

CDR3: CASTRSGQGRNQPQHF
V: TRBV19
size: NA